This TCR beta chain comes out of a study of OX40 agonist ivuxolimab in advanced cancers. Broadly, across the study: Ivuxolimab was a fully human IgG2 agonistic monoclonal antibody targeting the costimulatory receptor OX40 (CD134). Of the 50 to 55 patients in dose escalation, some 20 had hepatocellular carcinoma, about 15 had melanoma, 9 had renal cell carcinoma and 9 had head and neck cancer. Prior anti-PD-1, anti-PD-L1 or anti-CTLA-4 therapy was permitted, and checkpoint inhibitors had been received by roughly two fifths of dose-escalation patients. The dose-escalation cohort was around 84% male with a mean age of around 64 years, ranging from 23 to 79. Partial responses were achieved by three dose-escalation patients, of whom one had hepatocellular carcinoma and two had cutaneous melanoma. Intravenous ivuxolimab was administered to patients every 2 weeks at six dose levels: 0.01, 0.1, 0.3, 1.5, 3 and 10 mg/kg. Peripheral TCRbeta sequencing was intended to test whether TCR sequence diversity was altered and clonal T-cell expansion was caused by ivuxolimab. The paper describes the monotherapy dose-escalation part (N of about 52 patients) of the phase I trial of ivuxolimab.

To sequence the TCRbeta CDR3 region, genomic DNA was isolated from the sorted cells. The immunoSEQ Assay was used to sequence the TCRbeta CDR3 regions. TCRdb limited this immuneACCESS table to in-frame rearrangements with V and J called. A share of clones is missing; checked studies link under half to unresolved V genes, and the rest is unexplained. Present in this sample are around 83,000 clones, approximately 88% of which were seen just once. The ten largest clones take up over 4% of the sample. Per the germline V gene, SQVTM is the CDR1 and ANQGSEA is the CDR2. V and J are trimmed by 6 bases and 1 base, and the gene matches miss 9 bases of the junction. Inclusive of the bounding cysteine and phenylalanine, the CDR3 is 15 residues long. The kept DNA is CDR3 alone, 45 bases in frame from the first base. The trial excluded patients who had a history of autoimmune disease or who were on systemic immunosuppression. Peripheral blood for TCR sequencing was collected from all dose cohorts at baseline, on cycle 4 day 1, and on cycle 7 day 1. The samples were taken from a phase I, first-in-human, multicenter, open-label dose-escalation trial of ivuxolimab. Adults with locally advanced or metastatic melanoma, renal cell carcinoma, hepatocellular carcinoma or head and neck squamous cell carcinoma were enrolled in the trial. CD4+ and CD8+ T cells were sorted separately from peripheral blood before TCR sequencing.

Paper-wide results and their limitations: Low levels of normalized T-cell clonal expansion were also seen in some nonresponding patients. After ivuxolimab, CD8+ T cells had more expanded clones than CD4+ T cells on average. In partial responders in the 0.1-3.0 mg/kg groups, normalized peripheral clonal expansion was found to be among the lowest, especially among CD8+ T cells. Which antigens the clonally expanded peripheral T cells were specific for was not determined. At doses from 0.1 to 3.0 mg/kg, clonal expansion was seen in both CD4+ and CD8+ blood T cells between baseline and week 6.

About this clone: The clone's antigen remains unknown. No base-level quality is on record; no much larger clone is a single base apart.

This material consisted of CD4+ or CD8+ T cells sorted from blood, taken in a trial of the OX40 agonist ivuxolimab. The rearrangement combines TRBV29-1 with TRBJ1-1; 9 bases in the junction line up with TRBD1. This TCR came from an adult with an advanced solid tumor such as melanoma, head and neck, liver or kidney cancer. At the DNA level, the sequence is TGCAGCGTCAAGACCCAACAGGGGGCGAACACTGAAGCTTTCTTT. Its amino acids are CSVKTQQGANTEAFF. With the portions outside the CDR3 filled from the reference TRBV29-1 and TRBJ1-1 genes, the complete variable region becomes SAVISQKPSRDICQRGTSLTIQCQVDSQVTMMFWYRQQPGQSLTLIATANQGSEATYESGFVIDKFPISRPNLTFSTLTVSNMSPEDSSIYLCSVKTQQGANTEAFFGQGTRLTVV.